The T cell receptor (beta chain) described here comes from a study of T cells in Graves' hyperthyroidism and ophthalmopathy. Points from the study as a whole: Onset of ophthalmopathy came a median approximately 6.5 months after the model predicted it.

Stable hyperthyroidism: no ophthalmopathy progression over 18 months of follow-up. For the diagnoses, clinical symptoms, serum thyroxine and TRAb, thyroid ultrasound and orbital computed tomography were used. This clonotype was recorded many times. Its target is unknown. RNA transcripts served as the template for amplifying TCR beta CDR3 regions. The primer set for the first-round RT-PCR of the TCR CDR3 was HTBI. TCRdb re-analysed the multiplex PCR reads in MiXCR, keeping a single row per CDR3 protein. Of around 440,000 distinct CDR3 sequences detected, more than 15% appear once; the ten largest clones hold over 12%. The V and J ends lost 6 bases and 8 bases, in that order; junction bases with no gene match: 15. The CDR3 length is 15 residues. CDR1 MDHEN and CDR2 SYDVKM come from the germline V gene.

This sequence joins TRBV28 and TRBJ1-2; 7 bases agree with TRBD1. Material: blood. This clonotype originated in a young woman with Graves' hyperthyroidism. The DNA of the CDR3 is TGTGCCAGCAGAACTTCCACAGGGGTAATAGGGGGCTACACCTTC. Translating it yields CASRTSTGVIGGYTF.